This T cell receptor (beta chain) comes out of a study of identical twins. Findings of the study overall: Recombination models fit unrelated individuals' TCR alpha sharing but underestimated twins'. Twins' surplus sharing was weaker for beta out-of-frame sequences.

Every sampled donor was Caucasian and healthy. For this clonotype: Its antigen is as yet unknown.

A universal primer site was created by template switching, with the cDNA bearing unique molecular identifiers. TCRdb redid the calling of the 5' RACE reads with MiXCR, one entry per CDR3 protein. This table has some 1,700,000 distinct CDR3 sequences, 25% to 35% appearing once. V was cut by 1 base and J by 0 bases, with 14 bases left in between. Germline-derived CDR1 and CDR2 are LGHDT and YNNKEL (reference sequence). The CDR3 runs 17 residues. The chain has TRBV3-1 and TRBJ2-3; TRBD1 is a possible D gene (5 bases). Sequenced sample: cord blood. The receptor was derived from a newborn girl in good health. The CDR3 bases are TGTGCCAGCAGCCAAGTAGGGGCTGCCGCTAGCACAGATACGCAGTATTTT. Protein sequence: CASSQVGAAASTDTQYF.